This passage covers 22 T cell receptor beta chains from one sample sequenced in a study of cytomegalovirus exposure and HLA in healthy donors. Primers: 60 Vbeta forward and 13 Jbeta reverse. Libraries were prepared by immunoSEQ multiplex PCR; TCRdb keeps only in-frame clonotypes and omits some of them. The table includes under 150,000 clones, 76% detected once. Sequencing input: PBMCs. These receptor sequences come from a man between 18 and 35 years old in good health and CMV-seronegative.

J is TRBJ2-7 and V is TRBV9, with 10 bases that match TRBD1. This CDR3 is 15 amino acids long. Germline CDR1 is SGDLS and CDR2 is YYNGEE. V shed 3 bases and J 2 bases; nucleotides not matched to a gene: 5. CDR3 coding DNA: TGTGCCAGCAGCGCCGCCGGGACAGGGGCCTACGAGCAGTACTTC. It is translated as CASSAAGTGAYEQYF.

The chain uses TRBV7-2 and TRBJ2-1; D is possibly TRBD2 (6 bases). V gave up 8 bases and J gave up 4 bases, with 12 bases separating them. The CDR3 is 13 amino acids. The germline V gene encodes CDR1 SGHTA and CDR2 FQGNSA. The CDR3: CASRRGLYNEQFF. Written as DNA, the CDR3 is TGTGCCAGCCGGAGGGGCTTATACAATGAGCAGTTCTTC.

The V and J genes are TRBV27 and TRBJ2-7, with 7 positions matching TRBD2. V dropped 3 bases and J dropped 2; count of bases not matched to a gene: 7. Germline values: CDR1 MNHEY, CDR2 SMNVEV (reference sequence). This CDR3 comprises 15 residues. Written as DNA, the CDR3 is TGTGCCAGCAGTTTGGTCCTAGCGGCCACCTACGAGCAGTACTTC. Protein: CASSLVLAATYEQYF.

This clone has just one count. The J gene is TRBJ2-7, the V gene TRBV11-2, with 9 bases fitting TRBD2. The CDR3 is made up of 16 amino acids. Unmatched junction bases numbered 9, after V lost 4 bases and J lost 2 bases. The germline V gene has CDR1 SGHAT and CDR2 FQNNGV. The CDR3 nucleotides are TGTGCCAGCAGCTCCTTCGGACTAGCGCGAACCTACGAGCAGTACTTC. This encodes CASSSFGLARTYEQYF.

Only a few counts were recorded for this clone. This chain connects TRBV7-2 to TRBJ2-7; D is perhaps TRBD2 (6 bases). V gave up 5 bases and J gave up 5 bases, with 22 bases separating them. This CDR3 region has 16 residues. Per the germline V gene, CDR1 is SGHTA and CDR2 is FQGNSA. CDR3 DNA sequence: TGTGCCAGCAGCCCCCGCTTTCGGAGGGCGAATCACGAGCAGTACTTC. Protein: CASSPRFRRANHEQYF. Full variable domain (remainder filled in from reference TRBV7-2 and TRBJ2-7): GAGVSQSPSNKVTEKGKDVELRCDPISGHTALYWYRQSLGQGLEFLIYFQGNSAPDKSGLPSDRFSAERTGGSVSTLTIQRTQQEDSAVYLCASSPRFRRANHEQYFGPGTRLTVT.

A few counts support this clone. J is TRBJ1-2 and V is TRBV18; 9 bases are shared with TRBD1. The CDR3 runs to 18 residues. V lost 2 bases, J lost 5 bases, and 15 bases stayed unmatched. The germline V gene has CDR1 KGHSH and CDR2 LQKENI. The CDR3 DNA reads TGTGCCAGCTCACCAAGGTTGACAGGGGGGAGAGTCGAGTATGGCTACACCTTC. Protein: CASSPRLTGGRVEYGYTF.

The genes are TRBV6-5 and TRBJ1-3; a possible D gene is TRBD1 (5 bases). CDR3 length: 14 amino acids. With 0 bases removed from V and 8 bases from J, the gap between germline ends came to 11 bases. In germline, CDR1 is MNHEY, CDR2 SVGAGI. This chain's CDR3 is CASSYSGPRDTIYF. DNA of the CDR3: TGTGCCAGCAGTTACTCGGGGCCACGGGACACCATATATTTT.

This chain links TRBV29-1 with TRBJ1-4; 7 bases align to TRBD1. This CDR3 spans 17 amino acids. CDR1 and CDR2 (germline): SQVTM, ANQGSEA. J lost 0 bases, V lost 6 bases, and 13 bases had no gene match. The CDR3 region has the DNA TGCAGCGTCTCGTATGGGGGACAGCAGGCAACTAATGAAAAACTGTTTTTT. Translated: CSVSYGGQQATNEKLFF. Drawing the rest from reference TRBV29-1 and TRBJ1-4, the complete variable domain is SAVISQKPSRDICQRGTSLTIQCQVDSQVTMMFWYRQQPGQSLTLIATANQGSEATYESGFVIDKFPISRPNLTFSTLTVSNMSPEDSSIYLCSVSYGGQQATNEKLFFGSGTQLSVL.

The chain recombines TRBV6-4 with TRBJ1-6; a possible D gene is TRBD1 (6 bases). Looked up from germline, CDR1 is MRHNA and CDR2 is SNTAGT. This CDR3 has 13 amino acids. Trimming shortened V by 5 bases and J by 8 bases, and 10 bases separated the two germline ends. Here the CDR3 reads CASSQQGYSPLHF. As DNA, the CDR3 is TGTGCCAGCAGTCAACAGGGTTATTCACCCCTCCACTTT.

CDR3 bases: TGTGCCAGCAGTAGAGGGGGCGCTTGGGACACTGAAGCTTTCTTT. This encodes CASSRGGAWDTEAFF. The V and J genes are TRBV6-6 and TRBJ1-1, with 7 bases fitting TRBD1. After removal of 5 bases from V and 3 bases from J, the junction contained 9 bases not matched to a gene. The CDR3 has 15 residues. Germline V gene data show CDR1 as MNHNY and CDR2 as SVGAGI (reference sequence).

The rearrangement joins TRBV19 to TRBJ2-6; 7 bases are shared with TRBD1. The V gene's germline CDR1 is LNHDA and CDR2 SQIVND (reference sequence). There are 18 residues in the CDR3. With V trimmed by 7 bases and J by 2 bases, 14 bases remained unmatched. Written as DNA, the CDR3 is TGTGCCAGTAACCCTATTAACAGGGGTCTGGCTGGGGCCAACGTCCTGACTTTC. It is translated as CASNPINRGLAGANVLTF.

The rearrangement uses TRBV25-1 and TRBJ1-2; D possibly corresponds to TRBD1 (6 bases). There are 15 residues in the CDR3. Trimming took off 3 bases at V and 3 bases at J, with 14 bases between the two ends. Germline CDR1 is MGHDK and CDR2 is SYGVNS. CDR3 loop: CASSEAGTTHYGYTF. CDR3 DNA: TGTGCCAGCAGTGAGGCCGGGACAACTCACTATGGCTACACCTTC.

This chain links TRBV19 with TRBJ1-4; TRBD1 might be the D (5 bases). The CDR3 has 17 amino acids. Germline CDR1 reads LNHDA; CDR2 reads SQIVND (reference sequence). Trimming shortened V by 2 bases and J by 5 bases, and 18 bases separated the two germline ends. The CDR3 DNA reads TGTGCCAGTAGTATACAGGGATTGGGGTTTTTGAATGAAAAACTGTTTTTT. This codes for CASSIQGLGFLNEKLFF. Full variable domain (outside the CDR3, taken from reference TRBV19 and TRBJ1-4): DGGITQSPKYLFRKEGQNVTLSCEQNLNHDAMYWYRQDPGQGLRLIYYSQIVNDFQKGDIAEGYSVSREKKESFPLTVTSAQKNPTAFYLCASSIQGLGFLNEKLFFGSGTQLSVL.

This clone showed up just a few times. CDR3 bases: TGTGCCAGTAGTATAGCCGTGGGGGCCACTGAAGCTTTCTTT. Its protein is CASSIAVGATEAFF. V and J are TRBV19 and TRBJ1-1, with a tentative D call TRBD1 (6 bases). The CDR3 sequence is 14 residues long. V lost 1 base and J lost 4, with 10 bases in between. Germline CDR1 reads LNHDA; CDR2 reads SQIVND (reference sequence).

This clone has just a few counts. The J gene is TRBJ2-1, the V gene TRBV27; D gene unclear. The CDR3 is made up of 14 amino acids. CDR1 is MNHEY and CDR2 is SMNVEV in the germline V gene (reference sequence). V lost 7 bases and J lost 7, with 17 bases in between. The CDR3 nucleotides read TGTGCCAGCACGGGTGCGACGTTCGGTAATGAGCAGTTCTTC. It encodes CASTGATFGNEQFF.

V is TRBV7-6 and J is TRBJ2-3; a possible D gene is TRBD1 (6 bases). The germline V and J ends were trimmed by 4 bases and 1 base, with 18 bases remaining between them. The CDR3 runs 17 residues. CDR1 and CDR2 from the germline V gene are SGHVS and FNYEAQ. The CDR3 region has the DNA TGTGCCAGCAGCTCGCAAACAGGGATGGCCGGCACAGATACGCAGTATTTT. It specifies CASSSQTGMAGTDTQYF.

Remarks on this clone: Its ends do not fully match the called genes, so a read error is possible. The chain employs TRBV6-5 and TRBJ2-7; TRBD1 matches 7 bases. The CDR3 extends over 14 amino acids. Germline lookup yields CDR1 MNHEY and CDR2 SVGAGI. CDR3 in amino acids: CASSDSTGRYEQYF. The CDR3 DNA follows: TGTGCCAGCAGTGACTCGACAGGGCGCTACGAGCAGTACTTC.

The rearrangement joins TRBV23-1 to TRBJ2-2, with D possibly matching TRBD2 (6 bases). TRBV23-1 is an ORF, with its function uncertain. V lost 2 bases to trimming and J lost 6 bases, with 13 bases between them. The CDR3 covers 15 residues. Written as DNA, the CDR3 is TGCGCCAGCAGTCAAAATGGCGGGGTGGCCGGGGAGCTGTTTTTT. Amino acids: CASSQNGGVAGELFF.

V gene TRBV27 combines with J gene TRBJ1-1; tentative D call: TRBD1 (6 bases). The CDR3 sequence is 13 residues long. The ends were cut back, 6 bases at V and 1 base at J, with 9 bases in the middle. Germline-derived CDR1 and CDR2 are MNHEY and SMNVEV (reference sequence). CDR3 in DNA: TGTGCCAGCAGCAGGGGCTGGAACACTGAAGCTTTCTTT. Protein: CASSRGWNTEAFF.

The rearrangement links TRBV6-1 to TRBJ2-7; 7 bases fit TRBD1. This CDR3 is 14 amino acids long. The V gene's germline CDR1 is MNHNS and CDR2 SASEGT. The V segment lost 5 bases and the J segment 5 bases; nucleotides outside the gene matches: 9. Here the CDR3 reads CASSKTDRAHEQYF. CDR3 DNA sequence: TGTGCCAGCAGTAAGACAGACAGGGCCCACGAGCAGTACTTC.

This clone appeared a few times. The chain combines TRBV10-3 with TRBJ2-3, with unresolved D. CDR1 is ENHRY, CDR2 SYGVKD, per germline. The V gene lost 3 bases and the J gene lost 0 bases, with 10 bases spanning the gap. The CDR3 is 15 residues long. The CDR3 spells CAISDEPDSTDTQYF. CDR3 bases: TGTGCCATCAGTGACGAGCCTGATAGCACAGATACGCAGTATTTT.

The chain carries TRBV9 and TRBJ2-5; no clear D. Deletions cut 4 bases from V and 0 bases from J, with 10 bases between. Looked up from germline, CDR1 is SGDLS and CDR2 is YYNGEE. The length of the CDR3 is 14 residues. CDR3 protein: CASSPRANQETQYF. CDR3 DNA sequence: TGTGCCAGCAGCCCCCGAGCCAACCAAGAGACCCAGTACTTC.